The following is a TCR beta chain sequence with its context. These data originate in a study of blood T cell repertoires in COVID-19. Whole-study context: Sample material is recorded as cDNA or gDNA derived from T cells, B-cell-depleted T cells, or PBMCs.

CDR3 size: 15 residues. The V gene end was trimmed by 0 bases and the J gene end by 4 bases; junction bases not matched to a gene: 1. The V gene's germline CDR1 is SGDLS and CDR2 YYNGEE. Assay used: immunoSEQ multiplex PCR; TCRdb lists only in-frame clones, some missing. The sample shows 300,000 or so clones, about 90% of them seen only once. The receptor comes from a woman aged 45 to 65 who had recovered from COVID-19. The V gene is TRBV9, the J gene TRBJ2-3; 11 bases agree with TRBD2. The sample comprised peripheral blood. CDR3 sequence reads: CASSVGGLAADTQYF. The DNA for the CDR3 is TGTGCCAGCAGCGTAGGGGGACTAGCGGCAGATACGCAGTATTTT.